This entry lists 17 T cell receptor beta chains sequenced from one sample in a study of blood T cell repertoires in COVID-19. TCRdb keeps only in-frame clones here, not all; method: immunoSEQ multiplex PCR. The table lists roughly 260,000 clones, nearly 90% of them singletons. Sequencing was done on a sample of peripheral blood. Receptors originate from a woman aged 40 to 50 who had recovered from COVID-19.

This sequence joins TRBV5-1 and TRBJ1-2; D call uncertain. The germline V gene encodes CDR1 SGHRS and CDR2 YFSETQ. The CDR3 sequence is 12 residues long. V gave up 7 bases and J gave up 0 bases, with 7 bases separating them. The CDR3 protein is CASGQPNYGYTF. CDR3 bases: TGCGCCAGCGGGCAGCCTAACTATGGCTACACCTTC.

The V call is TRBV19, the J call TRBJ2-7; 10 bases align to TRBD1. The V gene's germline CDR1 is LNHDA and CDR2 SQIVND (reference sequence). The CDR3 length is 18 residues. Losses at the gene ends were 10 bases for V and 3 bases for J; bases not matched to a gene: 21. CDR3 region: CATISGQGVNLPDYEQYF. The CDR3 DNA follows: TGTGCCACCATATCAGGACAGGGGGTTAACCTCCCGGACTACGAGCAGTACTTC.

This sequence joins TRBV11-1 and TRBJ2-7, with 7 bases matching TRBD1. CDR3 size: 14 residues. Germline CDR1 SGHAT, CDR2 FQDESV (reference sequence). V trimming: 0 bases; J trimming: 6 bases; junction bases outside the gene matches: 5. This chain's CDR3 is CASSLASPGGEQYF. The CDR3 DNA sequence: TGTGCCAGCAGCTTAGCGAGCCCAGGGGGCGAGCAGTACTTC. The entire variable domain, with the rest obtained from reference TRBV11-1 and TRBJ2-7, is as follows: EAEVAQSPRYKITEKSQAVAFWCDPISGHATLYWYRQILGQGPELLVQFQDESVVDDSQLPKDRFSAERLKGVDSTLKIQPAELGDSAMYLCASSLASPGGEQYFGPGTRLTVT.

The chain joins TRBV5-1 to TRBJ1-2; TRBD1 might be the D (5 bases). CDR1 and CDR2 from the germline V gene are SGHRS and YFSETQ. V lost 0 bases, J lost 4 bases, and 7 bases lay in between. The CDR3 runs 13 residues. The CDR3 DNA is TGCGCCAGCAGCTTGGGACAGAGCTATGGCTACACCTTC. As protein: CASSLGQSYGYTF.

The chain uses TRBV7-8 and TRBJ1-3; 10 bases line up with TRBD1. Germline CDR1 and CDR2: SGHVS and FQNEAQ. CDR3 length: 15 amino acids. V shed 5 bases and J 8 bases; nucleotides not matched to a gene: 9. CDR3 nucleotides: TGTGCCAGCAGCCCACCGGGACAGGGGAGGGACACCATATATTTT. Residues: CASSPPGQGRDTIYF.

This clone was seen only once. The chain employs TRBV7-3 and TRBJ2-5; 10 bases fit TRBD1. V trimming: 5 bases; J trimming: 2 bases; junction bases outside the gene matches: 5. Germline lookup yields CDR1 SGHTA and CDR2 FQGTGA. This CDR3 comprises 15 residues. The CDR3 here is CASSKGQGSQETQYF. In DNA, the CDR3 is TGTGCCAGCAGCAAGGGACAGGGGTCTCAAGAGACCCAGTACTTC. The full variable domain, completed using reference TRBV7-3 and TRBJ2-5, is GAGVSQTPSNKVTEKGKYVELRCDPISGHTALYWYRQSLGQGPEFLIYFQGTGAADDSGLPNDRFFAVRPEGSVSTLKIQRTERGDSAVYLCASSKGQGSQETQYFGPGTRLLVL.

The chain is built from TRBV30 and TRBJ1-5; D remains unclear. The V end was cut by 0 bases, the J end by 5 bases, with 8 bases between. The CDR3 sequence is 13 residues long. CDR1 is GTSNPN, CDR2 SVGIG, per germline (reference sequence). CDR3 region: CAWSVMEDQPQHF. Written as DNA, the CDR3 is TGTGCCTGGAGTGTAATGGAGGATCAGCCCCAGCATTTT.

This rearrangement joins TRBV27 to TRBJ2-1; D unresolved. Germline V lookup: CDR1 MNHEY, CDR2 SMNVEV (reference sequence). Trimming shortened V by 0 bases and J by 4 bases, and 7 bases separated the two germline ends. The CDR3 is made up of 14 amino acids. This CDR3 is CASSLSGEYNEQFF. The CDR3 nucleotides read TGTGCCAGCAGTTTATCGGGCGAGTACAATGAGCAGTTCTTC.

The gene calls are TRBV19 and TRBJ2-2; weak D call: TRBD1 (5 bases). The germline CDR1 and CDR2 sequences are LNHDA and SQIVND (reference sequence). Trimming stripped 4 bases from V and 6 bases from J, with 6 bases between. The CDR3 totals 12 residues. The DNA for the CDR3 is TGTGCCAGTAGTAGGGGCCCCGGGGAGCTGTTTTTT. This codes for CASSRGPGELFF.

The chain employs TRBV7-2 and TRBJ2-7; perhaps TRBD2 as D (5 bases). The V and J ends lost 5 bases and 6 bases respectively, with 17 bases between them. Germline V CDR1 and CDR2: SGHTA, FQGNSA. The CDR3 contains 14 residues. CDR3 sequence reads: CASSHGLVPIEQYF. Here the CDR3 DNA reads TGTGCCAGCAGCCATGGACTGGTCCCGATCGAGCAGTACTTC.

Only one count was recorded for this clone. This chain connects TRBV19 to TRBJ2-7; the D gene is possibly TRBD2 (6 bases). Between the trimmed V and J ends, which lost 6 bases and 4 bases, there was a span of 7 bases. CDR3 length equals 11 residues. Germline V gene sequence: CDR1 LNHDA, CDR2 SQIVND (reference sequence). The CDR3 region is CASRGGYEQYF. DNA of the CDR3: TGTGCCAGTAGGGGGGGTTACGAGCAGTACTTC.

The rearrangement uses TRBV5-1 and TRBJ1-6, with 7 bases identical to TRBD1. V shed 4 bases and J 6 bases; nucleotides not matched to a gene: 4. CDR1 and CDR2 from the germline V gene are SGHRS and YFSETQ. This CDR3 is 14 amino acids long. In DNA form, the CDR3 reads TGCGCCAGCAGCCTAGGGACAGTTAATTCACCCCTCCACTTT. Protein: CASSLGTVNSPLHF. Full variable domain (rest looked up from reference TRBV5-1 and TRBJ1-6): KAGVTQTPRYLIKTRGQQVTLSCSPISGHRSVSWYQQTPGQGLQFLFEYFSETQRNKGNFPGRFSGRQFSNSRSEMNVSTLELGDSALYLCASSLGTVNSPLHFGNGTRLTVT.

V is TRBV24-1 and J is TRBJ2-2; 7 bases align to TRBD2. Per the germline V gene, CDR1 is KGHDR and CDR2 is SFDVKD. Germline trimming cut 4 bases from V and 6 bases from J; bases unmatched to any gene: 13. This CDR3 has 17 amino acids. The CDR3 is CATSDTPGLVSAGELFF. DNA for the CDR3: TGTGCCACCAGTGACACCCCTGGACTAGTTTCCGCCGGGGAGCTGTTTTTT.

The J gene is TRBJ1-3, the V gene TRBV28, with TRBD1 matching 7 bases. The CDR3 has 15 residues. The germline gives CDR1 MDHEN, CDR2 SYDVKM. V lost 4 bases, J lost 3 bases, and 6 bases stayed unmatched. CDR3 DNA sequence: TGTGCCAGCAGTTCCCGACAGGGTAGTGGAAACACCATATATTTT. Amino acids: CASSSRQGSGNTIYF.

CDR3 protein: CASSYFSTGGTQYF. Written as DNA, the CDR3 is TGTGCCAGCAGTTACTTCTCAACGGGAGGTACGCAGTATTTT. The V and J genes are TRBV6-5 and TRBJ2-3; TRBD2 matches 7 bases. Germline CDR1 and CDR2: MNHEY and SVGAGI. V gave up 1 base and J gave up 8 bases; unmatched junction bases: 6. The length of the CDR3 is 14 residues.

As to this clone: This CDR3 is also generated by other DNA sequences in the sample. The chain joins TRBV19 to TRBJ1-5, with a tentative D call TRBD1 (6 bases). The V gene lost 7 bases and the J gene lost 2 bases, with 12 bases spanning the gap. Germline CDR1 is LNHDA and CDR2 is SQIVND (reference sequence). The CDR3 has 14 residues. Written as DNA, the CDR3 is TGTGCCAGTAAGCCCAACAGGGGCAATCAGCCCCAGCATTTT. Translating gives CASKPNRGNQPQHF. Filled out from reference TRBV19 and TRBJ1-5, the complete variable domain reads DGGITQSPKYLFRKEGQNVTLSCEQNLNHDAMYWYRQDPGQGLRLIYYSQIVNDFQKGDIAEGYSVSREKKESFPLTVTSAQKNPTAFYLCASKPNRGNQPQHFGDGTRLSIL.

The chain carries TRBV19 and TRBJ1-5; TRBD1 might be the D (6 bases). Deletions cut 11 bases from V and 7 bases from J, with 24 bases between. This CDR3 spans 15 amino acids. CDR1 is LNHDA, CDR2 SQIVND, per germline (reference sequence). The CDR3 reads CAVAVTGGTGQPQHF. The CDR3 region has the DNA TGTGCCGTGGCGGTTACGGGGGGCACGGGACAGCCCCAGCATTTT.